The source of this TCR beta chain is a study of T cell repertoires in cytomegalovirus infection. Study at large: In public TCR beta signatures, there were indications of both CMV infection and matching HLA type. Notes on the study in general: Cumulated frequencies of public TCR beta families served to identify carriers of CMV plus the relevant HLA. The ex vivo response showed dominance by HLA-C-restricted CMV-specific TCR beta clonotypes.

TCRdb itself ran the reads through MiXCR, one entry per CDR3 protein. The data hold 450,000 to 550,000 distinct CDR3 sequences, with about 42% observed a single time. As for this clonotype: The target antigen is unknown.

Trimming cost V 10 bases and J 2 bases; bases outside gene matches: 20. This CDR3 has 19 residues. The V gene's germline CDR1 is KGHDR and CDR2 SFDVKD. This rearrangement joins TRBV24-1 to TRBJ2-1; 9 bases agree with TRBD2. This clonotype originated in a human donor in good health (CMV status not recorded). Some clones in this sample may be carry-over from other donors' samples. The sample was cultured PBMCs, taken from culture after CMV antigen stimulation. CDR3 sequence (DNA): TGTGCCACTCATCTCCGGCTGAGGCGGGGGGGCCTGACCTACAATGAGCAGTTCTTC. Protein: CATHLRLRRGGLTYNEQFF.